The next 10 T cell receptor beta chains were all read from a single sample in a study of T-cell memory formation after mild COVID-19. TCRdb reprocessed the 5' RACE reads with MiXCR, giving one entry per CDR3 protein. Of roughly 450,000 distinct CDR3 sequences detected, under 20% appear once; the ten largest clones hold under 25%. Sequenced input: PBMCs or a T cell subset sorted from them (not recorded which). These receptor sequences come from a man in his late teens or twenties who had mild COVID-19 (a few samples of this study predate the infection). Cell type and time point are not known.

This sequence joins TRBV6-2 or TRBV6-3 and TRBJ2-5; D is possibly TRBD1 (6 bases). The CDR3 is made up of 17 amino acids. V lost 0 bases to trimming and J lost 7 bases, with 21 bases between them. Germline CDR1 is MNHEY and CDR2 is SVGEGT. DNA of the CDR3: TGTGCCAGCAGTTACTCGAAGGCAGGGGTCCTGATAGGGACCCAGTACTTC. Translated: CASSYSKAGVLIGTQYF.

In its sample, this clonotype was seen a few times. The chain has TRBV9 and TRBJ1-4, with D possibly TRBD1 on 6 matching bases. V shed 3 bases and J shed 5 bases, with 11 bases lying between them. CDR1 and CDR2 from the germline V gene are SGDLS and YYNGEE. This CDR3 is built from 14 residues. The CDR3 bases are TGTGCCAGCAGCGCCCAGACAGGAAATGAAAAACTGTTTTTT. This gives the protein CASSAQTGNEKLFF.

This clonotype was detected a few times. The V call is TRBV20-1, the J call TRBJ2-5; D may be TRBD1 (5 bases). The germline V gene encodes CDR1 DFQATT and CDR2 SNEGSKA (reference sequence). The CDR3 runs to 12 residues. The V end lost 2 bases, the J end lost 9 bases, and 13 bases lay between the germline ends. CDR3 protein: CSARQGSWSQYF. In nucleotides, the CDR3 is TGCAGTGCTAGACAGGGCTCATGGTCCCAGTACTTC.

At least ten counts were recorded for this clonotype. This chain joins TRBV7-3 and TRBJ2-2, with 12 bases that match TRBD2. V shed 2 bases and J 6 bases; nucleotides not matched to a gene: 10. Germline CDR1 reads SGHTA; CDR2 reads FQGTGA. The CDR3 sequence is 18 residues long. The CDR3 loop is CASSLGTSGGRQAGELFF. As DNA, the CDR3 is TGTGCCAGCAGCTTAGGCACTAGCGGGGGGCGACAGGCCGGGGAGCTGTTTTTT.

CDR3 nucleotide sequence: TGCGCCAGCAGCTTTTACGGGACAGGGCTTTCCGGGGAGCTGTTTTTT. Amino acids: CASSFYGTGLSGELFF. J is TRBJ2-2 and V is TRBV5-1, with TRBD1 matching over 9 bases. With 2 bases clipped from V and 6 bases from J, the junction kept 8 bases outside the gene matches. CDR3 size: 16 residues. Germline CDR1 SGHRS, CDR2 YFSETQ.

V usage is TRBV5-5 and J usage is TRBJ2-2, with TRBD2 matching over 12 bases. V trimming: 4 bases; J trimming: 5 bases; junction bases outside the gene matches: 6. Germline V gene lookup returns CDR1 SGHKS and CDR2 YYEKEE (reference sequence). This CDR3 has 16 amino acids. CDR3 nucleotide sequence: TGTGCCAGCAGCCCCCGCCTAGCGGGGGGGACCGGGGAGCTGTTTTTT. Its translation is CASSPRLAGGTGELFF.

This chain connects TRBV9 to TRBJ1-5; D not certain. Germline V CDR1 and CDR2: SGDLS, YYNGEE. Deletions cut 0 bases from V and 8 bases from J, with 12 bases between. CDR3 length: 14 residues. CDR3 bases: TGTGCCAGCAGCGTAGGGGGTAATTCGGAGCCCCAGCATTTT. Residues: CASSVGGNSEPQHF.

This clonotype was observed a few times. The genes are TRBV7-2 and TRBJ1-3; TRBD1 is a possible D gene (5 bases). CDR3 length: 16 amino acids. Trimming removed 2 bases at V and 0 bases at J, with 11 bases between. Germline CDR1 and CDR2: SGHTA and FQGNSA. The CDR3 sequence: CASSLTGAYSGNTIYF. As DNA, the CDR3 is TGTGCCAGCAGCTTAACAGGTGCCTACTCTGGAAACACCATATATTTT.

The V and J genes are TRBV4-2 and TRBJ2-3; 9 bases align to TRBD2. The germline V gene has CDR1 LGHNA and CDR2 YNFKEQ. The CDR3 contains 15 residues. The junction had 6 bases not matched to a gene; V was cut back by 8 bases and J by 0 bases. The CDR3, as DNA: TGTGCCAGCGGGGCCCTAGCGGGGAGCACAGATACGCAGTATTTT. It translates to CASGALAGSTDTQYF.

This chain joins TRBV6-5 and TRBJ2-3; TRBD2 matches 9 bases. Germline assignment: CDR1 MNHEY and CDR2 SVGAGI. This CDR3 spans 14 amino acids. Germline trimming cut 5 bases from V and 5 bases from J; bases unmatched to any gene: 5. CDR3 coding DNA: TGTGCCAGCAGTATAGCGGGGGAGCAAGATACGCAGTATTTT. Translation: CASSIAGEQDTQYF.